Below, 27 T cell receptor beta chains from the same sample are listed, as sequenced in a study of beta chain features in type 1 diabetes. The whole isolated RNA underwent reverse transcription, so sequencing captured expressed TCRB transcripts. Here immunoSEQ multiplex PCR was the method, and the copy in TCRdb shows in-frame clones only, minus some. The table records 130,000 or so clones, around a tenth of them present only once. Sequencing was done on a sample of central memory CD4+ T cells from blood. The receptors come from a young man in good health.

In its sample, this clone was seen a few times. The chain joins TRBV30 to TRBJ2-7, with 9 bases matching TRBD1. Germline V gene lookup returns CDR1 GTSNPN and CDR2 SVGIG (reference sequence). J lost 4 bases, V lost 3 bases, and 7 bases had no gene match. The CDR3 has 14 amino acids. CDR3 sequence reads: CAWRPPGQGYEQYF. CDR3 DNA: TGTGCCTGGAGACCCCCGGGACAGGGTTACGAGCAGTACTTC. The full variable domain, rest sourced from reference TRBV30 and TRBJ2-7, is SQTIHQWPATLVQPVGSPLSLECTVEGTSNPNLYWYRQAAGRGLQLLFYSVGIGQISSEVPQNLSASRPQDRQFILSSKKLLLSDSGFYLCAWRPPGQGYEQYFGPGTRLTVT.

This rearrangement joins TRBV5-6 to TRBJ2-2; TRBD2 might be the D (6 bases). Germline V gene lookup returns CDR1 SGHDT and CDR2 YYEEEE. This CDR3 region has 13 residues. V was trimmed by 6 bases and J by 4 bases, leaving 10 bases between them. CDR3 bases: TGTGCCAGCACCCGCGGGGTCACCGGGGAGCTGTTTTTT. It yields the protein CASTRGVTGELFF.

This clone appeared a few times. This rearrangement joins TRBV9 to TRBJ1-3, with 7 bases lining up with TRBD1. The V gene's germline CDR1 is SGDLS and CDR2 YYNGEE. The CDR3 has 11 residues. Trimming at V came to 4 bases and at J to 13 bases, leaving 5 bases not matched to a gene. The CDR3 spells CASSRGTVIYF. The CDR3 DNA reads as TGTGCCAGCAGCCGAGGGACAGTGATATATTTT. Together with reference TRBV9 and TRBJ1-3, the CDR3 gives the full variable domain: DSGVTQTPKHLITATGQRVTLRCSPRSGDLSVYWYQQSLDQGLQFLIQYYNGEERAKGNILERFSAQQFPDLHSELNLSSLELGDSALYFCASSRGTVIYFGEGSWLTVV.

There are a few counts of this clone. This rearrangement joins TRBV7-2 to TRBJ1-5, with TRBD1 identical over 7 bases. The J segment lost 4 bases and the V segment lost 5 bases, leaving 8 bases of the junction unmatched. Germline CDR1 is SGHTA and CDR2 is FQGNSA. The CDR3 has 15 residues. CDR3 DNA sequence: TGTGCCAGCAGCGTCAGGACAGGTCAAAATCAGCCCCAGCATTTT. Translating gives CASSVRTGQNQPQHF.

The genes are TRBV27 and TRBJ1-2; D is perhaps TRBD1 (6 bases). This CDR3 is built from 13 residues. The V gene lost 5 bases and the J gene lost 1 base, with 8 bases spanning the gap. Looked up from germline, CDR1 is MNHEY and CDR2 is SMNVEV (reference sequence). CDR3 protein: CASSKGGNYGYTF. CDR3 nucleotide sequence: TGTGCCAGCAGTAAAGGGGGTAACTATGGCTACACCTTC.

This clone occurred a few times. The CDR3 loop is CASSPGTDTGELFF. The CDR3 region has the DNA TGCGCCAGCAGCCCTGGGACAGACACCGGGGAGCTGTTTTTT. V gene TRBV4-1 combines with J gene TRBJ2-2; 7 bases agree with TRBD1. The V gene end was trimmed by 4 bases and the J gene end by 3 bases; junction bases not matched to a gene: 2. Germline lookup yields CDR1 MGHRA and CDR2 YSYEKL. The CDR3 has 14 amino acids.

This clone was observed a handful of times. V gene TRBV11-2 combines with J gene TRBJ2-1; weak D call: TRBD2 (6 bases). The germline V and J ends were trimmed by 6 bases and 0 bases, with 9 bases remaining between them. This CDR3 region has 14 residues. Germline CDR1 is SGHAT and CDR2 is FQNNGV. CDR3 bases: TGTGCCAGCAGAGGAGGGAGCTCCTACAATGAGCAGTTCTTC. This sequence encodes CASRGGSSYNEQFF. Full variable domain (rest looked up from reference TRBV11-2 and TRBJ2-1): EAGVAQSPRYKIIEKRQSVAFWCNPISGHATLYWYQQILGQGPKLLIQFQNNGVVDDSQLPKDRFSAERLKGVDSTLKIQPAKLEDSAVYLCASRGGSSYNEQFFGPGTRLTVL.

This clone was recorded only once. V usage is TRBV4-1 and J usage is TRBJ1-4; 8 nucleotides align to TRBD1. V trimming: 8 bases; J trimming: 8 bases; junction bases outside the gene matches: 10. This CDR3 is built from 14 residues. Germline CDR1 reads MGHRA; CDR2 reads YSYEKL. In DNA, the CDR3 is TGCGCCAGCCGAACTTCAGGGGGCCGAGAAAAACTGTTTTTT. It encodes CASRTSGGREKLFF.

The chain has TRBV11-2 and TRBJ2-1; D perhaps matches TRBD2 (6 bases). The CDR3 covers 13 residues. Germline CDR1 is SGHAT and CDR2 is FQNNGV. V dropped 3 bases and J dropped 6 bases, with 9 bases sitting between them. The CDR3 region is CASSLGLPNEQFF. CDR3 coding DNA: TGTGCCAGCAGCTTGGGACTCCCCAATGAGCAGTTCTTC.

Only a few counts were recorded for this clone. The chain has TRBV18 and TRBJ1-2; TRBD1 matches at 8 bases. J was trimmed by 4 bases and V by 6 bases; bases with no gene match: 7. CDR3 size: 14 residues. From germline, CDR1 is KGHSH and CDR2 LQKENI. The chain's CDR3 is CASSPGQDFYGYTF. CDR3 nucleotide sequence: TGTGCCAGCTCCCCGGGACAGGATTTCTATGGCTACACCTTC. Combining the CDR3 with reference TRBV18 and TRBJ1-2 gives the whole variable domain NAGVMQNPRHLVRRRGQEARLRCSPMKGHSHVYWYRQLPEEGLKFMVYLQKENIIDESGMPKERFSAEFPKEGPSILRIQQVVRGDSAAYFCASSPGQDFYGYTFGSGTRLTVV.

This clone turned up a few times. Other DNA sequences from this sample encode an identical CDR3 as well. The J gene is TRBJ2-2, the V gene TRBV25-1; no firm D call. Germline V CDR1 and CDR2: MGHDK, SYGVNS. The CDR3 runs to 13 residues. The germline V and J ends were trimmed by 0 bases and 4 bases, with 3 bases remaining between them. CDR3 bases: TGTGCCAGCAGTGAATACCTCACCGGGGAGCTGTTTTTT. Translated, it gives CASSEYLTGELFF.

The chain combines TRBV6-6 with TRBJ2-5, with TRBD1 as a possible D gene (6 bases). The CDR3 consists of 15 residues. Germline V gives CDR1 MNHNY, CDR2 SVGAGI (reference sequence). V lost 5 bases and J lost 5, with 18 bases in between. Here the CDR3 reads CASSPPGVFWETQYF. The CDR3 bases are TGTGCCAGCAGTCCACCAGGGGTTTTTTGGGAGACCCAGTACTTC.

CDR3 residues: CASSRGQSTEAFF. Here the CDR3 DNA reads TGCGCCAGCAGCCGGGGACAGAGCACTGAAGCTTTCTTT. This chain links TRBV4-1 with TRBJ1-1, with TRBD1 identical over 7 bases. Germline values: CDR1 MGHRA, CDR2 YSYEKL. V shed 4 bases, J shed 4 bases, and the junction held 3 bases outside the gene matches. The CDR3 length is 13 residues.

This chain joins TRBV7-3 and TRBJ2-7, with D unresolved. The V and J ends lost 4 bases and 2 bases respectively, with 12 bases between them. Per the germline V gene, CDR1 is SGHTA and CDR2 is FQGTGA. This CDR3 spans 14 amino acids. Written as DNA, the CDR3 is TGTGCCAGCAGCTCTAGTGGGTTTACCTACGAGCAGTACTTC. Residues: CASSSSGFTYEQYF.

This clone was seen only a few times. This chain links TRBV10-3 with TRBJ1-5; 9 bases map to TRBD1. The junction had 7 bases not matched to a gene; V was cut back by 5 bases and J by 5 bases. There are 15 residues in the CDR3. Germline V gene sequence: CDR1 ENHRY, CDR2 SYGVKD. The CDR3 loop reads CAISPGQGKDQPQHF. The CDR3 bases are TGTGCCATCAGTCCGGGACAGGGAAAGGATCAGCCCCAGCATTTT.

This clone has only a few counts. The chain couples TRBV6-5 to TRBJ1-2; tentative D call: TRBD1 (6 bases). CDR3 size: 15 residues. Germline V gives CDR1 MNHEY, CDR2 SVGAGI. The germline V and J ends were trimmed by 5 bases and 0 bases, with 13 bases remaining between them. CDR3 loop: CASSRQVNSNYGYTF. CDR3 DNA: TGTGCCAGCAGTCGACAGGTGAATTCTAACTATGGCTACACCTTC.

The V gene is TRBV4-3, the J gene TRBJ2-4, with 15 positions matching TRBD2. CDR3 length equals 15 residues. Per the germline V gene, CDR1 is LGHNA and CDR2 is YSLEER. Unmatched junction bases numbered 3, after V lost 4 bases and J lost 8 bases. In nucleotides, the CDR3 is TGCGCCAGCAGCCGGGGACTAGCGGGGGGAGACATTCAGTACTTC. This codes for CASSRGLAGGDIQYF.

This clone has at least ten counts. The chain has TRBV10-3 and TRBJ2-5; a weak D match, TRBD1 (6 bases). This CDR3 is built from 15 residues. V lost 0 bases and J 5 bases, leaving 13 bases between the germline ends. Germline CDR1 and CDR2: ENHRY and SYGVKD. As DNA, the CDR3 is TGTGCCATCAGTGAGTCTCGGACAGAGGAGGAGACCCAGTACTTC. Translated: CAISESRTEEETQYF.

This clone was seen only a few times. The CDR3 region has the DNA TGTGCCAGCAGTACTAGGGACAGGACCTCGAACACCGGGGAGCTGTTTTTT. Protein product: CASSTRDRTSNTGELFF. V is TRBV28 and J is TRBJ2-2; 8 bases are a match to TRBD1. CDR3 length equals 17 residues. Germline-derived CDR1 and CDR2 are MDHEN and SYDVKM. J gave up 0 bases and V 5 bases, and 8 bases lay outside the gene matches.

This clone appeared a few times. CDR3 amino acids: CAGRQGAYGYTF. The CDR3 bases are TGTGCCGGAAGACAGGGGGCCTATGGCTACACCTTC. The chain is built from TRBV2 and TRBJ1-2; 10 bases fit TRBD1. Unmatched junction bases numbered 4, after V lost 11 bases and J lost 4 bases. There are 12 residues in the CDR3. Germline V CDR1 and CDR2: SNHLY, FYNNEI.

This clone was observed many times. The CDR3 sequence is CASSQDRNQPQHF. DNA for the CDR3: TGCGCCAGCAGCCAAGACAGGAATCAGCCCCAGCATTTT. The J gene is TRBJ1-5, the V gene TRBV4-3; no definite D call. CDR1 and CDR2 from the germline V gene are LGHNA and YSLEER. V dropped 0 bases and J dropped 4 bases, with 4 bases sitting between them. The CDR3 contains 13 residues.

The CDR3 protein is CASSWPLTSSEQYF. DNA of the CDR3: TGTGCCAGCAGTTGGCCTTTAACTAGTTCCGAGCAGTACTTC. This chain uses TRBV6-5 with TRBJ2-7; TRBD2 is a possible D gene (5 bases). The CDR3 is 14 amino acids. With 4 bases removed from V and 6 bases from J, the gap between germline ends came to 16 bases. Germline V gene lookup returns CDR1 MNHEY and CDR2 SVGAGI.

This clone was seen a handful of times. The same CDR3 arises from other DNA sequences in this sample as well. V is TRBV5-1 and J is TRBJ2-5; 9 bases match TRBD2. The germline CDR1 and CDR2 sequences are SGHRS and YFSETQ. V dropped 4 bases and J dropped 1; count of bases not matched to a gene: 2. This CDR3 comprises 14 residues. The CDR3 loop reads CASSPTSGQETQYF. In nucleotides, the CDR3 is TGCGCCAGCAGCCCGACTAGCGGCCAAGAGACCCAGTACTTC. Based on the CDR3 plus reference TRBV5-1 and TRBJ2-5, the full variable domain is KAGVTQTPRYLIKTRGQQVTLSCSPISGHRSVSWYQQTPGQGLQFLFEYFSETQRNKGNFPGRFSGRQFSNSRSEMNVSTLELGDSALYLCASSPTSGQETQYFGPGTRLLVL.

The DNA for the CDR3 is TGTGCCAGCACCCCTCGACAGGGGAACACTGAAGCTTTCTTT. It specifies CASTPRQGNTEAFF. The V call is TRBV2, the J call TRBJ1-1; TRBD1 matches 7 bases. This CDR3 has 14 residues. V lost 7 bases, J lost 1 base, and 6 bases stayed unmatched. Per the germline V gene, CDR1 is SNHLY and CDR2 is FYNNEI.

This clone was seen a handful of times. The rearrangement uses TRBV7-2 and TRBJ2-5, with 7 nucleotides matching TRBD1. With V trimmed by 5 bases and J by 1 base, 4 bases remained unmatched. The CDR3 contains 14 residues. Germline values: CDR1 SGHTA, CDR2 FQGNSA. The chain's CDR3 is CASSRTGFQETQYF. The CDR3 DNA sequence: TGTGCCAGCAGCCGGACAGGCTTCCAAGAGACCCAGTACTTC.

This clone appeared a few times. The chain links TRBV9 to TRBJ1-4, with 8 bases fitting TRBD1. CDR3 length: 14 amino acids. Germline CDR1 SGDLS, CDR2 YYNGEE. After removal of 3 bases from V and 7 bases from J, the junction contained 5 bases not matched to a gene. CDR3 sequence: CASSAQGAVEKLFF. Here the CDR3 DNA reads TGTGCCAGCAGCGCTCAGGGGGCTGTTGAAAAACTGTTTTTT.

This clone was picked up a small number of times. V gene TRBV28 combines with J gene TRBJ2-3; 9 nucleotides agree with TRBD2. There are 14 residues in the CDR3. Unmatched junction bases numbered 2, after V lost 2 bases and J lost 5 bases. CDR1 and CDR2 from the germline V gene are MDHEN and SYDVKM. The CDR3: CASSLAGGEDTQYF. The CDR3 nucleotides read TGTGCCAGCAGTTTAGCGGGGGGGGAAGATACGCAGTATTTT.